This T cell receptor (beta chain) derives from a study of identical twins (dated by TCRdb to the mid-2010s). With regard to the full study: TCR alpha and beta repertoires from monozygotic twins, unrelated adults of various ages and cord blood were deep-sequenced to test whether fetal clonotypes persist. To rule out contamination, the twin experiments were replicated at different times with different library preparation protocols. Here is what the overall study found, with its caveats: Zero-insertion analyses could be partly confounded by invariant T cells such as MAIT and iNKT, although diverse VJ usage argued against such confounding for most clonotypes. Fewer insertions were carried by abundant cord blood beta clonotypes; a weaker similar trend was observed in young adult naive repertoires, while no such trend was observed in memory repertoires. Compared with coincidental sharing between unrelated individuals, out-of-frame TCR alpha sequences shared between twins showed an excess of sequences with low generation probability. In monozygotic twins, out-of-frame TCR alpha sharing was systematically underestimated by recombination models, although the models agreed with sharing between unrelated individuals. Because the same donors could not be followed over many years, the conclusions depended on cross-sectional statistical analysis. Excess twin sharing in beta out-of-frame sequences was weaker because fewer shared sequences lowered the signal-to-noise ratio.

Every donor was a healthy Caucasian. Three unrelated non-twin adults were additionally sequenced: a male aged 18 to 30, a male aged 50 to 59 and a female aged 50 to 59. Using Miltenyi CD45RO+ enrichment and human naive T-cell isolation kits, memory (CD45RO+) and naive T cells were isolated from PBMC. The germline V gene (reference sequence) yields MNHEY for CDR1 and SMNVEV for CDR2. V gives up 5 bases and J gives up 4 bases, and the segment between their germline ends measures 20 bases. The CDR3, from cysteine to phenylalanine, totals 16 residues. The entry retains the CDR3 DNA only, 48 bases that are in frame from base 1. The sample holds many counts of this clonotype. Its antigen has not been determined. Per-base quality was not reported, and no clone a single base away is much larger than it. Libraries were built with 5' RACE. Sequencing instrument: Illumina HiSeq 2000. Template switching introduced a universal primer binding site; the final cDNA contained a unique molecular identifier, enabling accurate counting of TCR cDNA molecules. Specific primers in the conserved constant-segment region were used to synthesize first-strand cDNA for TCR alpha and beta chains. To control for contamination, every cDNA library was double barcoded, receiving both a SMART-Mk sample barcode and Illumina barcodes. Two successive PCR steps introduced TruSeq adapter sequences along with Illumina sample barcodes. TCR alpha and beta cDNA libraries were sequenced on the Illumina HiSeq platform with custom primers. Turning to the authors' computational methods: Unique molecular identifiers were extracted from raw reads with MiGEC, and CDR3 positions were determined with MiXCR. Recombination models were inferred per individual with the repgenHMM and IGoR tools using an EM algorithm. The analysis of shared clonotypes was done with the tcR package in R, with sharing normalized by the product of cloneset sizes. To study raw recombination free of thymic and clonal selection effects, out-of-frame nonproductive sequences were analyzed. TCRdb reprocessed the public reads (quality trimming at Q25 with fastp, clone calling with MiXCR) and kept in-frame beta chains. Duplicate CDR3 protein sequences are folded into a single record with the most common DNA and genes. In this record, the V and J calls reflect TCRdb's handling and not the investigators' own analysis. This sample lists around 670,000 distinct CDR3 sequences; roughly 6% were detected once. Roughly 1.6% of the sample comes from the top ten.

This receptor was obtained from a man between 18 and 29 years old in good health. The sequencing sample was made of naive T cells sorted from blood. The sample's cell subset or site label, in plain terms: cells isolated with a human naive T-cell isolation kit. This chain is built from TRBV27 and TRBJ1-1; TRBD1 might be the D gene, on 5 matching bases. The CDR3 reads as follows: CASSPLGGMLVTEAFF. In nucleotides, the sequence is TGTGCCAGCAGTCCCCTCGGGGGAATGTTGGTCACTGAAGCTTTCTTT.